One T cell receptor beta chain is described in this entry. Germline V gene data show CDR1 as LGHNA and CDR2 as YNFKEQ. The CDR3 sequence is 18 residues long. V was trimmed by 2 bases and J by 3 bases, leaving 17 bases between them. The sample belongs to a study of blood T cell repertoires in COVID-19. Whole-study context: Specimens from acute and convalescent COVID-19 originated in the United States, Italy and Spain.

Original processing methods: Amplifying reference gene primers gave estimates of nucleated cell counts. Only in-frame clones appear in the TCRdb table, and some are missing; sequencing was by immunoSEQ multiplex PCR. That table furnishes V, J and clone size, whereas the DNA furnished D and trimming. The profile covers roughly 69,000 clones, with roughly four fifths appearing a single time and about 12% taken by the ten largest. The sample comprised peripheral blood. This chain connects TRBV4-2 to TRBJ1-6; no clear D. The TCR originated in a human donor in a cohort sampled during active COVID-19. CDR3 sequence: CASSQYFSGRYYNSPLHF. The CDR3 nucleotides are TGTGCCAGCAGCCAATATTTTAGTGGGAGATACTATAATTCACCCCTCCACTTT.